Described below is a single T cell receptor beta chain sequence and its context. Its antigen is not known. TCRdb re-derived calls from the 5' RACE reads in MiXCR, one entry per CDR3 protein. This sample has some 90,000 distinct CDR3 sequences, with 15% found just once. This record belongs to a study of early T cells in non-severe SARS-CoV-2 infection. Study at large: The authors sequenced bulk RNA from unsorted whole blood, leaving chains unpaired.

CDR3 length equals 14 residues. Trimming cost V 2 bases and J 12 bases, with 17 bases left between them. Overall study results and limits: VDJdb matches were skewed toward anti-spike CD8 T cell responses.

Sequenced input: whole blood. The receptor comes from an adult who was a healthcare worker with PCR-confirmed SARS-CoV-2 infection or an uninfected control (not recorded which). This chain joins TRBV12-3 or TRBV12-4 and TRBJ2-1; D is ambiguous. The chain's CDR3 is CASSLTPGRPRQFF. CDR3 in DNA: TGTGCCAGCAGTTTAACCCCCGGACGGCCCAGGCAGTTCTTC.